Following are 23 T cell receptor beta chains from one sample sequenced in a study of technical replicates of blood from a handful of donors. The repertoire was sequenced with immunoSEQ multiplex PCR; TCRdb's copy has only in-frame clones and lacks some. In the table there are under 90,000 clones, around 92% of which are singletons. The material sequenced was T cells isolated from PBMCs. These receptors were collected from a human donor in good health.

This chain uses TRBV5-1 with TRBJ2-7; the match to TRBD2 covers 8 bases. Germline V lookup: CDR1 SGHRS, CDR2 YFSETQ. The CDR3 is 13 residues long. The V gene end was trimmed by 4 bases and the J gene end by 2 bases; junction bases not matched to a gene: 2. CDR3 sequence (DNA): TGCGCCAGCAGCGGGACTAGTCCCTACGAGCAGTACTTC. Residues: CASSGTSPYEQYF.

This clone has just one count. V is TRBV11-2 and J is TRBJ1-1; no definite D call. V lost 0 bases and J lost 1, with 18 bases in between. This CDR3 is built from 18 residues. Germline lookup yields CDR1 SGHAT and CDR2 FQNNGV. The DNA for the CDR3 is TGTGCCAGCAGCTTAGATCTTCCCGGGGAGAGAGGGAACACTGAAGCTTTCTTT. Translated: CASSLDLPGERGNTEAFF.

The CDR3 here is CSVTDRGSYEQYF. CDR3 coding DNA: TGCAGCGTTACGGACAGGGGGTCCTACGAGCAGTACTTC. This chain joins TRBV29-1 and TRBJ2-7, with 10 nucleotides matching TRBD1. This CDR3 has 13 amino acids. V gave up 5 bases and J gave up 1 base; unmatched junction bases: 2. Per germline, CDR1 SQVTM and CDR2 ANQGSEA.

The rearrangement uses TRBV10-3 and TRBJ1-1, with a tentative D call TRBD1 (5 bases). CDR1 ENHRY and CDR2 SYGVKD come from the germline V gene. Between the trimmed V and J ends, which lost 6 bases and 1 base, there was a span of 9 bases. The CDR3 covers 13 residues. The CDR3 here is CAISITGNTEAFF. For the CDR3, the DNA is TGTGCCATCAGCATAACAGGGAACACTGAAGCTTTCTTT.

This clone was counted a single time. The rearrangement uses TRBV6-5 and TRBJ2-1; D call uncertain. Per germline, CDR1 MNHEY and CDR2 SVGAGI. The V end lost 8 bases, the J end lost 5 bases, and 13 bases lay between the germline ends. The CDR3 contains 13 residues. CDR3 bases: TGTGCCAGCGGCTTTCGATACAACAATGAGCAGTTCTTC. Translation gives CASGFRYNNEQFF.

The chain employs TRBV5-1 and TRBJ1-3; 7 bases match TRBD1. The germline V gene encodes CDR1 SGHRS and CDR2 YFSETQ. The J segment lost 1 base and the V segment lost 1 base, leaving 11 bases of the junction unmatched. The CDR3 covers 18 residues. The CDR3 DNA is TGCGCCAGCAGCTTGACCGGGACAGACGTTCCTTCTGGAAACACCATATATTTT. Protein sequence: CASSLTGTDVPSGNTIYF.

This clone was recorded only once. The V gene is TRBV27, the J gene TRBJ2-7; D unclear. Trimming pared 6 bases from V and 0 bases from J, leaving 9 bases between. The CDR3 consists of 13 residues. Per the germline V gene, CDR1 is MNHEY and CDR2 is SMNVEV (reference sequence). CDR3 bases: TGTGCCAGCAGCATTAGTAGCTCCTACGAGCAGTACTTC. Translating it yields CASSISSSYEQYF.

This chain uses TRBV5-6 with TRBJ2-2; 14 bases align to TRBD2. The CDR3 loop spans 17 amino acids. Trimming removed 4 bases from V and 5 bases from J; junction bases left unmatched: 7. In germline, CDR1 is SGHDT, CDR2 YYEEEE. The CDR3 loop reads CASSIEGTSGSTGELFF. The CDR3 DNA reads TGTGCCAGCAGCATTGAAGGGACTAGCGGGAGTACCGGGGAGCTGTTTTTT.

V is TRBV7-9 and J is TRBJ2-2; 9 bases match TRBD2. V lost 3 bases and J lost 8; bases outside the gene matches: 10. Germline CDR1 SEHNR, CDR2 FQNEAQ (reference sequence). This CDR3 has 16 residues. The CDR3 loop is CASSFPTSGAAGELFF. CDR3 nucleotides: TGTGCCAGCAGCTTCCCGACTAGCGGCGCCGCTGGGGAGCTGTTTTTT.

The gene calls are TRBV15 and TRBJ1-5, with TRBD1 as a possible D gene (6 bases). Germline V gives CDR1 LNHNV, CDR2 YYDKDF (reference sequence). The CDR3 extends over 14 amino acids. The V end was cut by 5 bases, the J end by 4 bases, with 12 bases between. The CDR3 nucleotides read TGTGCCACCAGCTTAGGGACACCTAATCAGCCCCAGCATTTT. It codes for CATSLGTPNQPQHF.

The chain is built from TRBV6-1 and TRBJ2-5, with TRBD2 as a possible D gene (5 bases). V shed 0 bases and J shed 6 bases, with 8 bases lying between them. The CDR3 is 13 residues long. Germline V gene sequence: CDR1 MNHNS, CDR2 SASEGT. CDR3 sequence: CASSEAPGKTQYF. The DNA for the CDR3 is TGTGCCAGCAGTGAAGCGCCCGGGAAGACCCAGTACTTC.

The chain couples TRBV7-9 to TRBJ2-1; no definite D call. The CDR3 covers 16 residues. Trimming cost V 2 bases and J 1 base, with 12 bases left between them. The V gene's germline CDR1 is SEHNR and CDR2 FQNEAQ (reference sequence). The CDR3 DNA follows: TGTGCCAGCAGCTTAATTGACACCCCTTCCTACAATGAGCAGTTCTTC. This gives the protein CASSLIDTPSYNEQFF.

The chain combines TRBV28 with TRBJ2-5, with TRBD2 matching 13 bases. The germline V gene encodes CDR1 MDHEN and CDR2 SYDVKM. The CDR3 length is 17 residues. J was trimmed by 5 bases and V by 2 bases; bases with no gene match: 8. The CDR3 region is CASSLVGILAGGETQYF. Here the CDR3 DNA reads TGTGCCAGCAGTTTAGTGGGGATACTAGCGGGGGGGGAGACCCAGTACTTC.

This chain joins TRBV30 and TRBJ2-6; 12 nucleotides match TRBD1. J was trimmed by 2 bases and V by 3 bases; bases with no gene match: 11. Looked up from germline, CDR1 is GTSNPN and CDR2 is SVGIG (reference sequence). This CDR3 contains 19 residues. CDR3 region: CAWRHIPGQGAPGANVLTF. The CDR3 coding sequence is TGTGCCTGGAGACACATCCCGGGACAGGGGGCGCCTGGGGCCAACGTCCTGACTTTC.

The chain carries TRBV7-6 and TRBJ2-6; the match to TRBD2 covers 7 bases. The germline V gene encodes CDR1 SGHVS and CDR2 FNYEAQ. The junction had 18 bases not matched to a gene; V was cut back by 2 bases and J by 2 bases. This CDR3 spans 21 amino acids. This chain's CDR3 is CASSLTILSGTTLAGANVLTF. Here the CDR3 DNA reads TGTGCCAGCAGCTTAACAATCTTGAGCGGGACCACCCTCGCTGGGGCCAACGTCCTGACTTTC.

The V call is TRBV27, the J call TRBJ1-1; no clear D gene. The CDR3 spans 14 residues. Trimming cost V 0 bases and J 1 base, with 6 bases left between them. The germline gives CDR1 MNHEY, CDR2 SMNVEV (reference sequence). The CDR3, as DNA: TGTGCCAGCAGTTTATCGTGGGCGAACACTGAAGCTTTCTTT. Translated, it gives CASSLSWANTEAFF.

The chain carries TRBV6-6 and TRBJ2-1; maybe TRBD2 (5 bases). Germline lookup yields CDR1 MNHNY and CDR2 SVGAGI (reference sequence). The CDR3 loop spans 13 amino acids. V was shortened by 7 bases and J by 4 bases, with 11 bases between the two germline ends. The CDR3 region has the DNA TGTGCCAGCACCAATAGCGAGTACAATGAGCAGTTCTTC. The encoded protein is CASTNSEYNEQFF.

This clone was picked up one time. V gene TRBV9 combines with J gene TRBJ2-1; 10 nucleotides agree with TRBD2. Germline V gene lookup returns CDR1 SGDLS and CDR2 YYNGEE. J lost 8 bases, V lost 0 bases, and 5 bases had no gene match. CDR3 length: 15 amino acids. Written as DNA, the CDR3 is TGTGCCAGCAGCGTAGAAGCGGGGGGGCTCGATGAGCAGTTCTTC. This codes for CASSVEAGGLDEQFF.

The J gene is TRBJ2-2, the V gene TRBV11-1; 8 nucleotides align to TRBD1. The germline V gene encodes CDR1 SGHAT and CDR2 FQDESV (reference sequence). CDR3 length equals 15 residues. The V and J ends lost 5 bases and 6 bases, in that order; junction bases with no gene match: 8. CDR3: CASSPRTGLPGELFF. The CDR3 DNA is TGTGCCAGCAGCCCAAGGACAGGGCTTCCCGGGGAGCTGTTTTTT.

To note about this clone: Additional DNA sequences in this sample encode the identical CDR3. The chain is built from TRBV18 and TRBJ1-5, with 10 bases lining up with TRBD1. CDR3 size: 14 residues. Germline V lookup: CDR1 KGHSH, CDR2 LQKENI. V gave up 3 bases and J gave up 4 bases; unmatched junction bases: 0. Here the CDR3 DNA reads TGTGCCAGCTCACCGGGACAGGGGAATCAGCCCCAGCATTTT. It translates to CASSPGQGNQPQHF.

The chain joins TRBV28 to TRBJ2-3; D unclear. Between the trimmed V and J ends, which lost 5 bases and 1 base, there was a span of 10 bases. The CDR3 loop spans 14 amino acids. From germline, CDR1 is MDHEN and CDR2 SYDVKM. In nucleotides, the CDR3 is TGTGCCAGCAGTGTGGGCACGGGCACAGATACGCAGTATTTT. Its translation is CASSVGTGTDTQYF.

The CDR3 sequence is CASSPVDSAKQYF. The CDR3 DNA sequence: TGTGCCAGCAGTCCGGTCGACAGCGCCAAGCAGTACTTC. The genes are TRBV13 and TRBJ2-7, with D possibly matching TRBD1 (5 bases). Deletions cut 6 bases from V and 8 bases from J, with 17 bases between. This CDR3 is built from 13 residues. Per the germline V gene, CDR1 is PRHDT and CDR2 is FYEKMQ (reference sequence).

The J gene is TRBJ1-1, the V gene TRBV5-4; D possibly corresponds to TRBD1 (5 bases). CDR1 is SGHNT, CDR2 YYREEE, per germline (reference sequence). V lost 6 bases and J 0 bases, leaving 12 bases between the germline ends. The CDR3 extends over 14 amino acids. CDR3: CASKEQDMNTEAFF. CDR3 coding DNA: TGTGCCAGCAAAGAGCAGGACATGAACACTGAAGCTTTCTTT.